This T cell receptor (beta chain) derives from a study of control samples from healthy donors and cancer patients. The repertoire was sequenced with immunoSEQ multiplex PCR; TCRdb's copy has only in-frame clones and lacks some. The data contain about 59,000 clones, roughly 90% of them singletons. CDR1 is MGHRA, CDR2 YSYEKL, per germline. Trimming removed 3 bases from V and 3 bases from J, with 26 bases in between. The CDR3 spans 19 residues. The sample taken for sequencing was PBMCs. The TCR was taken from a man between 40 and 49 years old with colorectal cancer. The chain has TRBV4-1 and TRBJ1-1; the D gene is possibly TRBD1 (5 bases). The CDR3 reads CASSHKKGSGAYGDTEAFF. Written as DNA, the CDR3 is TGCGCCAGCAGCCATAAGAAGGGCTCCGGGGCCTATGGGGACACTGAAGCTTTCTTT.